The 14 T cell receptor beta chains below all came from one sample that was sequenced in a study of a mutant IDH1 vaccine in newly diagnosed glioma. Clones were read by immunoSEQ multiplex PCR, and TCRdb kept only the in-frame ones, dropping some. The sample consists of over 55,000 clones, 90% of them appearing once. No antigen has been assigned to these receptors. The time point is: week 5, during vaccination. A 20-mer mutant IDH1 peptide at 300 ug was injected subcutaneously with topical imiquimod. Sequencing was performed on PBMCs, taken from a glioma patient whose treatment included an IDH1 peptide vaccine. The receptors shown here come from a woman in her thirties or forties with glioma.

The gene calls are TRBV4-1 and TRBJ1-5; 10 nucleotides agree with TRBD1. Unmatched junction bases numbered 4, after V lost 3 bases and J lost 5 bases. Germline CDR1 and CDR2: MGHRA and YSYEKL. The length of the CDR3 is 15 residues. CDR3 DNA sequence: TGCGCCAGCAGCCACTCTGGACAGGGGGATCAGCCCCAGCATTTT. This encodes CASSHSGQGDQPQHF.

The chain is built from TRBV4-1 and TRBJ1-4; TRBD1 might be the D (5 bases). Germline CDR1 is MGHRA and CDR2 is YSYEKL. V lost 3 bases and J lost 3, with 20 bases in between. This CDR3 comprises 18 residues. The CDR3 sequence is CASSHPRGRQLSNEKLFF. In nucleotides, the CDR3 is TGCGCCAGCAGCCACCCCCGGGGGAGACAGCTATCTAATGAAAAACTGTTTTTT.

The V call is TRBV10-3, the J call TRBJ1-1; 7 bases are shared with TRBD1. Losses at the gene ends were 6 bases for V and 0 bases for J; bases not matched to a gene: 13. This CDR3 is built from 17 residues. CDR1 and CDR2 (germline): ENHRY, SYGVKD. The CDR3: CAIRGPGQTAMNTEAFF. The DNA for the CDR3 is TGTGCCATCAGAGGCCCGGGACAGACAGCAATGAACACTGAAGCTTTCTTT.

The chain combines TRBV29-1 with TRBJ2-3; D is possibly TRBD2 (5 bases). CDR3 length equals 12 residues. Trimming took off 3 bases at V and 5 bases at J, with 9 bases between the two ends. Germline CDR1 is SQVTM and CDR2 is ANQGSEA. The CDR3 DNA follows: TGCAGCGTTGATACGGGGAGAGATACGCAGTATTTT. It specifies CSVDTGRDTQYF.

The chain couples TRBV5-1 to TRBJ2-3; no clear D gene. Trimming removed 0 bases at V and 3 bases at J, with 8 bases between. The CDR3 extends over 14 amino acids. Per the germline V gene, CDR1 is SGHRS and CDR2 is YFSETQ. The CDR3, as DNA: TGCGCCAGCAGCTTGGGTTCGGATACAGATACGCAGTATTTT. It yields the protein CASSLGSDTDTQYF.

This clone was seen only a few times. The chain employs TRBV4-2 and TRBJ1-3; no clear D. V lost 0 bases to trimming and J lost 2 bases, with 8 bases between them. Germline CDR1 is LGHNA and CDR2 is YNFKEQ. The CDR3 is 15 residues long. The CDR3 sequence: CASSQDGGPGNTIYF. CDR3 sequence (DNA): TGTGCCAGCAGCCAAGACGGAGGGCCTGGAAACACCATATATTTT.

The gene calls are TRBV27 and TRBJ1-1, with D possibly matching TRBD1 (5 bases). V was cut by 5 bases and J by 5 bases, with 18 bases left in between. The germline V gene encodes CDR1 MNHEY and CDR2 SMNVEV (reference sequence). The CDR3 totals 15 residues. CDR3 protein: CASSRWDGPGTEAFF. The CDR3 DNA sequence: TGTGCCAGCAGTAGGTGGGACGGACCGGGGACTGAAGCTTTCTTT.

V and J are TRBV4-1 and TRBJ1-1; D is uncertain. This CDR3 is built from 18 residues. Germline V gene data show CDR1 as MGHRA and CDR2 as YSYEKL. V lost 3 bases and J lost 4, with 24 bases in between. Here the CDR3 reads CASSHQTGGYRAGTEAFF. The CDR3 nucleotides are TGCGCCAGCAGCCACCAAACGGGAGGGTATAGGGCTGGCACTGAAGCTTTCTTT.

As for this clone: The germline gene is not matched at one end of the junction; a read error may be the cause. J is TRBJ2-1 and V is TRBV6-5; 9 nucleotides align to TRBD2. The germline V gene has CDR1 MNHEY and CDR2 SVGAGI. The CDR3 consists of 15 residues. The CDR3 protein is CASSYTGTSYSEQFF. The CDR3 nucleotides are TGTGCCAGCAGTTACACCGGGACTAGCTACAGTGAGCAGTTCTTC.

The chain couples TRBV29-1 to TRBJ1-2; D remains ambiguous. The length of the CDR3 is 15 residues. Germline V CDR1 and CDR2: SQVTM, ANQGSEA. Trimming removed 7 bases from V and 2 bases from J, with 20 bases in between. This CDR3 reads CSAAVGRSRNYGYTF. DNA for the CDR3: TGCAGCGCTGCGGTGGGCAGGTCACGGAACTATGGCTACACCTTC.

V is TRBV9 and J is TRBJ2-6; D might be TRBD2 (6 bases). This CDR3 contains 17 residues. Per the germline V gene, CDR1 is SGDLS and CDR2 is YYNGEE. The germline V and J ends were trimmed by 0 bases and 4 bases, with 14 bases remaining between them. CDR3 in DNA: TGTGCCAGCAGCGTAGAGTTGAACCGGGAGGGGGCCAACGTCCTGACTTTC. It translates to CASSVELNREGANVLTF.

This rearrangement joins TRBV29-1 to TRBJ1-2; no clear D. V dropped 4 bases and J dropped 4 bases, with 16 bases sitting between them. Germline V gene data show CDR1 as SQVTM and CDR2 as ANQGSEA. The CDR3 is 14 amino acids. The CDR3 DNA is TGCAGCGTTGTTCTTTTCGAGGCTCTCTATGGCTACACCTTC. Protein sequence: CSVVLFEALYGYTF.

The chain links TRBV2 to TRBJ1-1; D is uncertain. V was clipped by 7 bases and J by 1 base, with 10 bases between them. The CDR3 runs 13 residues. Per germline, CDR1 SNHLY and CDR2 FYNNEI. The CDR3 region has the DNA TGTGCCAGCATCCGGCCCGGGAACACTGAAGCTTTCTTT. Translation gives CASIRPGNTEAFF.

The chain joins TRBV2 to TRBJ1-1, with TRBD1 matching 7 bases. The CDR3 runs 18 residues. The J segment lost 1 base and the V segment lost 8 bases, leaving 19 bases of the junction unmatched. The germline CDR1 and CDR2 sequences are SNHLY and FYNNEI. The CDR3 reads CASRDRGQPGQKNTEAFF. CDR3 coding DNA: TGTGCCAGCCGAGATAGGGGGCAGCCTGGGCAGAAGAACACTGAAGCTTTCTTT.